Following are 32 T cell receptor beta chains from one sample sequenced in a study of blood T cell repertoires in COVID-19. Here immunoSEQ multiplex PCR was the method, and the copy in TCRdb shows in-frame clones only, minus some. This sample yields some 490,000 clones, of which more than 85% are seen a single time; approximately 8% belongs to the top ten. Sequencing was done on a sample of PBMCs or T cells enriched from blood (not recorded which). The origin of the receptors is a woman in her sixties who had recovered from COVID-19.

The chain couples TRBV12-3 or TRBV12-4 to TRBJ1-1; no clear D gene. The CDR3 is 13 residues long. The V and J ends lost 3 bases and 5 bases respectively, with 10 bases between them. In DNA, the CDR3 is TGTGCCAGCAGTTTTGGAGTGCGGACTGAAGCTTTCTTT. Its translation: CASSFGVRTEAFF.

J is TRBJ1-5 and V is TRBV30; 9 bases are shared with TRBD1. This CDR3 has 13 amino acids. Germline V gene lookup returns CDR1 GTSNPN and CDR2 SVGIG (reference sequence). V shed 2 bases and J 5 bases; nucleotides not matched to a gene: 1. Written as DNA, the CDR3 is TGTGCCTGGAGTACAGGGGGCCATCAGCCCCAGCATTTT. It encodes CAWSTGGHQPQHF.

This sequence joins TRBV18 and TRBJ2-5, with TRBD1 as a possible D gene (6 bases). The CDR3 runs 14 residues. V was cut by 4 bases and J by 5 bases, with 14 bases left in between. CDR1 and CDR2 (germline): KGHSH, LQKENI. CDR3 in DNA: TGTGCCAGCTCACGGGGGCTAACAAGGGAGACCCAGTACTTC. Translation: CASSRGLTRETQYF.

The chain carries TRBV3-1 (or the pseudogene TRBV3-2) and TRBJ2-1, with D maybe TRBD2 (7 bases). V was shortened by 0 bases and J by 5 bases, with 14 bases between the two germline ends. CDR3 length: 16 amino acids. Germline V gives CDR1 LGHDT, CDR2 YNNKEL (reference sequence). CDR3 amino acids: CASSQDWGGLNNEQFF. The CDR3, as DNA: TGTGCCAGCAGCCAAGATTGGGGGGGCCTAAACAATGAGCAGTTCTTC.

The table lists this clone with a few counts. The rearrangement links TRBV6-6 to TRBJ2-3; 7 bases agree with TRBD2. Looked up from germline, CDR1 is MNHNY and CDR2 is SVGAGI (reference sequence). The V and J ends lost 2 bases and 3 bases, in that order; junction bases with no gene match: 8. The CDR3 loop spans 16 amino acids. CDR3 amino acids: CASSYATGGGTDTQYF. The CDR3 DNA reads TGTGCCAGCAGTTACGCCACGGGGGGTGGAACAGATACGCAGTATTTT.

The rearrangement uses TRBV5-1 and TRBJ2-2; 11 positions match TRBD2. After removal of 8 bases from V and 5 bases from J, the junction contained 8 bases not matched to a gene. There are 15 residues in the CDR3. Germline-derived CDR1 and CDR2 are SGHRS and YFSETQ. CDR3 sequence: CASTSSGGKTGELFF. The CDR3, as DNA: TGCGCCAGTACGTCTAGCGGGGGGAAGACCGGGGAGCTGTTTTTT.

V gene TRBV30 combines with J gene TRBJ2-4; possible D gene TRBD1, 5 bases. Trimming removed 5 bases from V and 0 bases from J, with 14 bases in between. This CDR3 spans 15 amino acids. CDR1 and CDR2 from the germline V gene are GTSNPN and SVGIG (reference sequence). The CDR3 is CAWSRVAIAKNIQYF. CDR3 nucleotide sequence: TGTGCCTGGTCCAGGGTAGCTATAGCCAAAAACATTCAGTACTTC.

The chain is built from TRBV6-5 and TRBJ2-7, with D maybe TRBD2 (6 bases). This CDR3 comprises 14 residues. Germline V CDR1 and CDR2: MNHEY, SVGAGI. V was cut by 8 bases and J by 1 base, with 15 bases left in between. CDR3 DNA sequence: TGTGCCAGCGGAGGGCTAGCGACATCCTACGAGCAGTACGTC. Translated: CASGGLATSYEQYV.

This chain uses TRBV4-1 with TRBJ1-2, with D possibly matching TRBD1 (5 bases). The CDR3 is made up of 13 amino acids. V dropped 3 bases and J dropped 4 bases, with 9 bases sitting between them. Germline V gene sequence: CDR1 MGHRA, CDR2 YSYEKL. In DNA form, the CDR3 reads TGCGCCAGCAGCCAGCAAAGGGGCTATGGCTACACCTTC. It encodes CASSQQRGYGYTF.

The chain is built from TRBV30 and TRBJ2-5; 7 bases fit TRBD1. V shed 2 bases, J shed 1 base, and the junction held 7 bases outside the gene matches. Germline V gene sequence: CDR1 GTSNPN, CDR2 SVGIG (reference sequence). This CDR3 spans 15 amino acids. The CDR3 sequence is CAWSHDRVVQETQYF. CDR3 nucleotide sequence: TGTGCCTGGAGTCATGACAGGGTTGTCCAAGAGACCCAGTACTTC. The full variable domain, rest sourced from reference TRBV30 and TRBJ2-5, is SQTIHQWPATLVQPVGSPLSLECTVEGTSNPNLYWYRQAAGRGLQLLFYSVGIGQISSEVPQNLSASRPQDRQFILSSKKLLLSDSGFYLCAWSHDRVVQETQYFGPGTRLLVL.

CDR3 sequence (DNA): TGTGCCAGCTCTCTGGACAGGTACAATGAGCAGTTCTTC. Protein: CASSLDRYNEQFF. The V and J genes are TRBV2 and TRBJ2-1, with 7 bases identical to TRBD1. CDR1 SNHLY and CDR2 FYNNEI come from the germline V gene. The CDR3 totals 13 residues. V gave up 8 bases and J gave up 4 bases; unmatched junction bases: 5.

V usage is TRBV6-5 and J usage is TRBJ2-5, with D perhaps TRBD2 (5 bases). V lost 3 bases and J lost 7, with 15 bases in between. Per germline, CDR1 MNHEY and CDR2 SVGAGI. The CDR3 consists of 14 residues. Here the CDR3 reads CASSYEGGSLTQYF. CDR3 nucleotide sequence: TGTGCCAGCAGTTATGAGGGTGGCAGCCTGACCCAGTACTTC.

The chain joins TRBV2 to TRBJ1-6; D call uncertain. The germline gives CDR1 SNHLY, CDR2 FYNNEI. There are 14 residues in the CDR3. V lost 7 bases to trimming and J lost 6 bases, with 13 bases between them. The CDR3: CASIEGRTNSPLHF. CDR3 nucleotides: TGTGCCAGCATCGAAGGGAGGACTAATTCACCCCTCCACTTT.

This clone was recorded once. J is TRBJ2-7 and V is TRBV23-1; the match to TRBD1 covers 7 bases. TRBV23-1 is noted as an ORF with a role that remains uncertain. The CDR3 length is 15 residues. The J segment lost 2 bases and the V segment lost 2 bases, leaving 6 bases of the junction unmatched. CDR3 sequence: CASSQPPGTAYEQYV. As DNA, the CDR3 is TGCGCCAGCAGTCAACCCCCCGGGACAGCCTACGAGCAGTACGTC.

The chain's CDR3 is CASSPTGVEQYV. In nucleotides, the CDR3 is TGTGCCAGCTCGCCAACAGGGGTAGAGCAGTACGTC. The V gene is TRBV18, the J gene TRBJ2-7, with 7 bases that match TRBD1. Trimming removed 6 bases from V and 7 bases from J; junction bases left unmatched: 6. The CDR3 sequence is 12 residues long. CDR1 is KGHSH, CDR2 LQKENI, per germline.

V usage is TRBV6-1 and J usage is TRBJ2-5, with TRBD1 as a possible D gene (7 bases). The CDR3 is 14 residues long. V gave up 0 bases and J gave up 9 bases, with 14 bases separating them. The V gene's germline CDR1 is MNHNS and CDR2 SASEGT. The CDR3 region has the DNA TGTGCCAGCAGTGAAGCAGAGGGCAGGGGGGCCCAGTACTTC. Its protein is CASSEAEGRGAQYF.

The rearrangement links TRBV6-5 to TRBJ2-7; D is possibly TRBD1 (7 bases). V was shortened by 5 bases and J by 4 bases, with 15 bases between the two germline ends. Germline-derived CDR1 and CDR2 are MNHEY and SVGAGI. There are 14 residues in the CDR3. The DNA of the CDR3 is TGTGCCAGCAGTCCGGACAGGAGGGAGTACGAGCAGTACTTC. Its protein product is CASSPDRREYEQYF.

The chain combines TRBV6-5 with TRBJ1-4; 10 nucleotides line up with TRBD1. The CDR3 loop spans 14 amino acids. Germline CDR1 reads MNHEY; CDR2 reads SVGAGI. V shed 10 bases, J shed 6 bases, and the junction held 8 bases outside the gene matches. The DNA of the CDR3 is TGTGCCATCGGGCGACAGGGGGCGTATGAAAAACTGTTTTTT. Translated: CAIGRQGAYEKLFF.

CDR3 protein: CASSQGGNSAKNIQYF. The CDR3 DNA reads TGTGCCAGTAGTCAGGGGGGTAATTCGGCCAAAAACATTCAGTACTTC. The chain employs TRBV19 and TRBJ2-4, with D possibly TRBD1 on 7 matching bases. CDR1 is LNHDA, CDR2 SQIVND, per germline (reference sequence). The CDR3 loop spans 16 amino acids. Trimming shortened V by 5 bases and J by 1 base, and 15 bases separated the two germline ends.

The chain carries TRBV5-4 and TRBJ1-1; D perhaps matches TRBD1 (6 bases). The CDR3 sequence is 16 residues long. Germline values: CDR1 SGHNT, CDR2 YYREEE (reference sequence). Trimming shortened V by 4 bases and J by 1 base, and 17 bases separated the two germline ends. CDR3 nucleotide sequence: TGTGCCAGCAGCCCCGAGCCGGGACATAGGAACACTGAAGCTTTCTTT. It specifies CASSPEPGHRNTEAFF.

The J gene is TRBJ2-1, the V gene TRBV28; 7 bases are a match to TRBD1. The J segment lost 15 bases and the V segment lost 8 bases, leaving 10 bases of the junction unmatched. Germline CDR1 and CDR2: MDHEN and SYDVKM. The CDR3 length is 11 residues. The chain's CDR3 is CASEGALGRFF. CDR3 DNA sequence: TGTGCCAGCGAGGGGGCCTTAGGGCGGTTCTTC.

The genes are TRBV18 and TRBJ1-1; tentative D call: TRBD1 (5 bases). CDR1 is KGHSH and CDR2 is LQKENI in the germline V gene. V dropped 4 bases and J dropped 3 bases, with 15 bases sitting between them. The CDR3 is 15 amino acids. Here the CDR3 DNA reads TGTGCCAGCTCACTCCTGGGGGGGACCCACACTGAAGCTTTCTTT. It encodes CASSLLGGTHTEAFF.

This chain uses TRBV18 with TRBJ2-1; a weak D match, TRBD2 (5 bases). Germline CDR1 and CDR2: KGHSH and LQKENI. V shed 2 bases and J shed 2 bases, with 13 bases lying between them. The CDR3 sequence is 16 residues long. For the CDR3, the DNA is TGTGCCAGCTCACCATATCAGGAGGCTGCCTACAATGAGCAGTTCTTC. Translating gives CASSPYQEAAYNEQFF.

The V call is TRBV5-4, the J call TRBJ1-3, with TRBD1 matching 7 bases. V was clipped by 4 bases and J by 2 bases; unmatched bases: 6. The germline CDR1 and CDR2 sequences are SGHNT and YYREEE (reference sequence). CDR3 length equals 15 residues. CDR3 coding DNA: TGTGCCAGCAGCCTGAAGACAGGGACTGGAAACACCATATATTTT. Translated, it gives CASSLKTGTGNTIYF.

The chain combines TRBV10-1 with TRBJ2-2, with TRBD1 matching 8 bases. In germline, CDR1 is WNHNN, CDR2 SYGVQD (reference sequence). CDR3 size: 15 residues. V shed 5 bases, J shed 1 base, and the junction held 3 bases outside the gene matches. The CDR3 sequence is CASSSDRVNTGELFF. The CDR3 coding sequence is TGCGCCAGCAGTTCGGACAGGGTGAACACCGGGGAGCTGTTTTTT.

The chain couples TRBV5-1 to TRBJ2-4, with TRBD2 matching 12 bases. CDR1 is SGHRS, CDR2 YFSETQ, per germline. The ends lost 6 bases at V and 6 bases at J; junction bases unmatched: 13. The CDR3 length is 17 residues. In DNA form, the CDR3 reads TGCGCCAGCAAATCTAGCGGGGGGGCCGCTGTGAGAAACATTCAGTACTTC. Protein sequence: CASKSSGGAAVRNIQYF.

The CDR3 here is CASRGGLAGGENTGELFF. DNA of the CDR3: TGTGCCAGCAGGGGCGGACTAGCGGGGGGAGAGAACACCGGGGAGCTGTTTTTT. The chain has TRBV7-8 and TRBJ2-2, with 14 bases aligning to TRBD2. CDR3 length: 18 amino acids. Per the germline V gene, CDR1 is SGHVS and CDR2 is FQNEAQ. V lost 6 bases and J lost 1; bases outside the gene matches: 7.

The CDR3 nucleotides read TGTGCCAGCAGCTCCAGGACAGGGACAGTCGACATTCAGTACTTC. This sequence encodes CASSSRTGTVDIQYF. The genes are TRBV5-4 and TRBJ2-4, with 8 bases aligning to TRBD1. Per the germline V gene, CDR1 is SGHNT and CDR2 is YYREEE (reference sequence). V dropped 3 bases and J dropped 8; count of bases not matched to a gene: 10. This CDR3 is 15 amino acids long.

The CDR3 reads CATSDPAGGSRDQPQHF. The CDR3 bases are TGTGCCACCAGTGATCCCGCCGGGGGGTCCCGGGATCAGCCCCAGCATTTT. This chain connects TRBV24-1 to TRBJ1-5; D might be TRBD1 (5 bases). CDR3 length: 17 amino acids. Between the trimmed V and J ends, which lost 3 bases and 5 bases, there was a span of 19 bases. Germline values: CDR1 KGHDR, CDR2 SFDVKD.

This clone occurred many times. V and J are TRBV10-3 and TRBJ1-1; 7 bases fit TRBD1. V lost 10 bases and J lost 3; bases outside the gene matches: 8. This CDR3 spans 13 amino acids. Germline loops: CDR1 ENHRY, CDR2 SYGVKD. The CDR3 loop reads CATRDSRDTEAFF. The DNA of the CDR3 is TGTGCCACCCGGGACAGCCGTGACACTGAAGCTTTCTTT.

The gene calls are TRBV11-2 and TRBJ2-5, with a tentative D call TRBD1 (5 bases). Germline CDR1 reads SGHAT; CDR2 reads FQNNGV. The CDR3 has 13 amino acids. Trimming left V 1 base short and J 9 bases short, with 12 bases between. The CDR3: CASSLGQFWAQYF. The CDR3 DNA is TGTGCCAGCAGCTTAGGACAGTTCTGGGCCCAGTACTTC.

This chain joins TRBV10-3 and TRBJ1-1; weak D call: TRBD1 (6 bases). Trimming removed 4 bases at V and 1 base at J, with 10 bases between. The CDR3 is 14 amino acids. CDR1 and CDR2 (germline): ENHRY, SYGVKD. The CDR3 DNA reads as TGTGCCATCAGTGTCCTGGGACAGAACACTGAAGCTTTCTTT. It specifies CAISVLGQNTEAFF.